The clone carrying this TCR beta chain was counted ten times or more. The antigen is not known. These data come from a study of T cell repertoires in cytomegalovirus infection. On the study more broadly: Based on public TCR beta signatures, there were indications of CMV infection and of a matching HLA type. Regarding the study as a whole: Across the ex vivo response, the dominant clonotypes were HLA-C-restricted CMV-specific TCR beta clonotypes. Of the TCR beta families, the public ones yielded a cumulative frequency that identified carriers of CMV plus the relevant HLA.

In TCRdb, the reads were re-called with MiXCR into one record per CDR3 protein. The table lists under 250,000 distinct CDR3 sequences, 9% to 15% of them singletons. The CDR3 contains 16 residues. Deletions cut 0 bases from V and 2 bases from J, with 12 bases between. Germline CDR1 SGHTA, CDR2 FQGNSA. The sequenced material came from PBMCs. The sequence came from a human donor in good health (CMV status not recorded). Some clones in this sample may be carry-over from other donors' samples. The genes are TRBV7-2 and TRBJ2-3; D possibly matches TRBD1 or TRBD2 (5 bases each). The CDR3 loop is CASSLAGVRSTDTQYF. CDR3 DNA sequence: TGTGCCAGCAGCTTAGCGGGGGTGCGGTCCACAGATACGCAGTATTTT.